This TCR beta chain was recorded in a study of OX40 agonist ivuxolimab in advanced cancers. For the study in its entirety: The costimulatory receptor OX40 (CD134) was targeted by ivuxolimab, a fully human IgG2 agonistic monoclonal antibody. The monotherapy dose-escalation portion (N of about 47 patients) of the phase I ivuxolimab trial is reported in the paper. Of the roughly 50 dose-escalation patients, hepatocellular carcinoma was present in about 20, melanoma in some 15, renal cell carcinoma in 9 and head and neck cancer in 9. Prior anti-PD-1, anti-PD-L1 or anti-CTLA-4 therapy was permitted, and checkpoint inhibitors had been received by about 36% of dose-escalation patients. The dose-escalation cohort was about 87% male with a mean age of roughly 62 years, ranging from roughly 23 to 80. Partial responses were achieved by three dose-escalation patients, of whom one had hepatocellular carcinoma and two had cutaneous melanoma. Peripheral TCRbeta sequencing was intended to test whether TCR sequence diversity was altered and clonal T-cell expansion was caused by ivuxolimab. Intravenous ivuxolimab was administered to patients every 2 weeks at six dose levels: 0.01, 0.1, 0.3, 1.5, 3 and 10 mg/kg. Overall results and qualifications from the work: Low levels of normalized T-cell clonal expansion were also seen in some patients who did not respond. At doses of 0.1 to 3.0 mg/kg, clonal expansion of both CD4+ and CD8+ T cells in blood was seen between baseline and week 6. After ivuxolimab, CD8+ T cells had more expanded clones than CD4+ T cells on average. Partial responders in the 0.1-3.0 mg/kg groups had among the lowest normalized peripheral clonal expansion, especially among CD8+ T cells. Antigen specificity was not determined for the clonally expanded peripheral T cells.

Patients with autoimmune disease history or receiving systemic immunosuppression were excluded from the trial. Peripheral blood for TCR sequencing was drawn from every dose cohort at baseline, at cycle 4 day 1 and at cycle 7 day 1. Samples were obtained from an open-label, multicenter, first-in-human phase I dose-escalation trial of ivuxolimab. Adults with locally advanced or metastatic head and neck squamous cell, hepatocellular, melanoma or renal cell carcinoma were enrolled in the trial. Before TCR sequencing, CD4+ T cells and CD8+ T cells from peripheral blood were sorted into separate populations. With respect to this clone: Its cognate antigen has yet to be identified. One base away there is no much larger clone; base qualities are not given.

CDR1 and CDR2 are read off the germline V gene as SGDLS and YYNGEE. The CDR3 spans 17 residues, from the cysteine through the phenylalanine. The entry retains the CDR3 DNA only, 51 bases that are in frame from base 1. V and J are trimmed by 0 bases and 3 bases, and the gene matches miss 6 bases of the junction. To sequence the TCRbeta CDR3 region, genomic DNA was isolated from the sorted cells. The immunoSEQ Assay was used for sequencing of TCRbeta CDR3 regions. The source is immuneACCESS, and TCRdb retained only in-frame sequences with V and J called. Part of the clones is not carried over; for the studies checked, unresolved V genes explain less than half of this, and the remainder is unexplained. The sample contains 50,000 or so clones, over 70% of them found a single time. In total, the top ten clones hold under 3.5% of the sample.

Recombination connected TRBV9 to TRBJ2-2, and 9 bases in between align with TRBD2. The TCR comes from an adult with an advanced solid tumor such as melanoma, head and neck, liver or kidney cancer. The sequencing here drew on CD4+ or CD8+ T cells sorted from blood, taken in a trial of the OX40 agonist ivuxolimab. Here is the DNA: TGTGCCAGCAGCGTAGGTTCTAGCGGGATCGACACCGGGGAGCTGTTTTTT. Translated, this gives CASSVGSSGIDTGELFF.